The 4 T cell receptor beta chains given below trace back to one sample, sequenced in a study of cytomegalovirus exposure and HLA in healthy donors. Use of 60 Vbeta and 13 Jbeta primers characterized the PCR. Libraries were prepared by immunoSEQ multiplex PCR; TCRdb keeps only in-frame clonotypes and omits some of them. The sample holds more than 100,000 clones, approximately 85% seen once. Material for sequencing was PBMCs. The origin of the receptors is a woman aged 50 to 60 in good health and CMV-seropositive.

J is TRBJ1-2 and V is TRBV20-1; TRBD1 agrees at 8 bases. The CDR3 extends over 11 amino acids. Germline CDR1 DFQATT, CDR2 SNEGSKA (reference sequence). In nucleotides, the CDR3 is TGCAGCTCCCCGGCAGGGGGCGGCTACACCTTC. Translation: CSSPAGGGYTF.

For the CDR3, the DNA is TGTGCCAGCAGGGGGACTAGCGGGAGCTCCTACAATGAGCAGTTCTTC. As protein: CASRGTSGSSYNEQFF. The chain is built from TRBV25-1 and TRBJ2-1, with 14 positions matching TRBD2. Looked up from germline, CDR1 is MGHDK and CDR2 is SYGVNS. With 6 bases clipped from V and 0 bases from J, the junction kept 1 base outside the gene matches. The CDR3 extends over 16 amino acids. Using reference TRBV25-1 and TRBJ2-1 for the parts outside the CDR3, the full variable domain is EADIYQTPRYLVIGTGKKITLECSQTMGHDKMYWYQQDPGMELHLIHYSYGVNSTEKGDLSSESTVSRIRTEHFPLTLESARPSHTSQYLCASRGTSGSSYNEQFFGPGTRLTVL.

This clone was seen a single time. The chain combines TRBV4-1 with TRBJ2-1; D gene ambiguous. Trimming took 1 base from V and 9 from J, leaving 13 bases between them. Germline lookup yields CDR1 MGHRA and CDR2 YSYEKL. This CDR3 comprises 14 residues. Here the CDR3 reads CASSQAGSNGEQFF. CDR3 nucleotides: TGCGCCAGCAGCCAAGCCGGGTCGAATGGTGAGCAGTTCTTC.

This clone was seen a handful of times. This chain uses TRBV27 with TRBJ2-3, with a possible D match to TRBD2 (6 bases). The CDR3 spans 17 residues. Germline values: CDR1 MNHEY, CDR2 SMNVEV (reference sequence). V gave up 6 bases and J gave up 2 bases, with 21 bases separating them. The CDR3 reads CASSSGVSPYYTDTQYF. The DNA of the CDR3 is TGTGCCAGCAGCTCGGGGGTTTCCCCCTACTACACAGATACGCAGTATTTT.